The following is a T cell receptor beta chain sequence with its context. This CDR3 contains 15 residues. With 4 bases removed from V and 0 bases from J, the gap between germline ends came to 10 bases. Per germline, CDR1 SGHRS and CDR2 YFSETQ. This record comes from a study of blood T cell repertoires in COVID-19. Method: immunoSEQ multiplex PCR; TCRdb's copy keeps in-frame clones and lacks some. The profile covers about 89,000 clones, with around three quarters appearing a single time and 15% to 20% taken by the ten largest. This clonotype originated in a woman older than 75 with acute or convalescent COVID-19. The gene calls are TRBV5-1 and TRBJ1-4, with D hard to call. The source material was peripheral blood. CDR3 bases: TGCGCCAGCAGCCCTCAGGCTACAACTAATGAAAAACTGTTTTTT. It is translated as CASSPQATTNEKLFF.